The T cell receptor beta chain under discussion was sequenced for a study of human T cells and chemical hapten exposure. About the study: Read at 6 days, the patch tests placed 0.01% DPC on the upper back.

From the RACE reads, TCRdb called clonotypes with MiXCR, one entry per CDR3 protein. The sample yields 150,000 to 200,000 distinct CDR3 sequences, 25% to 35% seen once. This sample's time point: pre-sensitization, week 0. Treatment of the sample: therapeutic diphenylcyclopropenone sensitization with weekly scalp DPC. This TCR was sampled from a woman aged 25-40 years with alopecia areata. Some clones in this sample may be carry-over from other donors' samples. The sequencing used whole blood, collected in connection with sensitization to the hapten diphenylcyclopropenone (DPC).

The CDR3 DNA reads TGTGCCAGCAGCTTAGCGAACAGGGTAAACACTGAAGCTTTCTTT. Protein: CASSLANRVNTEAFF. The rearrangement links TRBV7-2 to TRBJ1-1; tentative D call: TRBD1 (6 bases). Per germline, CDR1 SGHTA and CDR2 FQGNSA. V lost 0 bases, J lost 2 bases, and 10 bases lay in between. The CDR3 is made up of 15 amino acids.